The 25 T cell receptor beta chains below were found in one sample sequenced in a study of shared clonotypes between healthy human individuals. The data were produced by immunoSEQ multiplex PCR, yet TCRdb's version contains in-frame clones alone and is incomplete. The sample has roughly 640,000 clones; around 74% are singletons. The sequenced material came from memory CD4+ T cells sorted from blood. Subset described: CD45RA-negative fraction. Receptors originate from a woman between 25 and 40 years old in good health.

This chain's CDR3 is CASIWTSGSREQFF. The CDR3 coding sequence is TGCGCCAGCATATGGACTAGCGGGAGTCGAGAGCAGTTCTTC. The chain joins TRBV5-1 to TRBJ2-1, with 13 positions matching TRBD2. This CDR3 is 14 amino acids long. The ends lost 6 bases at V and 10 bases at J; junction bases unmatched: 7. The germline V gene encodes CDR1 SGHRS and CDR2 YFSETQ.

J is TRBJ2-5 and V is TRBV11-2; no definite D call. The CDR3 extends over 13 amino acids. V shed 5 bases and J shed 2 bases, with 9 bases lying between them. Germline V CDR1 and CDR2: SGHAT, FQNNGV. CDR3 bases: TGTGCCAGCAGCGCCGTCACTCAAGAGACCCAGTACTTC. The encoded protein is CASSAVTQETQYF.

The chain carries TRBV28 and TRBJ2-7; D is uncertain. This CDR3 has 13 amino acids. Trimming pared 5 bases from V and 5 bases from J, leaving 13 bases between. Germline V gene sequence: CDR1 MDHEN, CDR2 SYDVKM. CDR3 in DNA: TGTGCCAGCAGTCGCTTCCAGATAGACGAGCAGTACTTC. It codes for CASSRFQIDEQYF.

This rearrangement joins TRBV5-5 to TRBJ2-7; 7 positions match TRBD1. Germline V gives CDR1 SGHKS, CDR2 YYEKEE (reference sequence). V was pared by 4 bases and J by 0 bases, with 7 bases of the junction left unmatched. This CDR3 spans 15 amino acids. CDR3: CASSRAGTVSYEQYF. CDR3 DNA: TGTGCCAGCAGCCGCGCCGGGACAGTCTCCTACGAGCAGTACTTC.

This clone has only a few counts. Other nucleotide sequences from this sample produce the same CDR3. V and J are TRBV5-1 and TRBJ2-1; maybe TRBD2 (5 bases). CDR1 and CDR2 (germline): SGHRS, YFSETQ. V was trimmed by 5 bases and J by 0 bases, leaving 12 bases between them. CDR3 length: 15 residues. CDR3 loop: CASSRDSSSYNEQFF. CDR3 in DNA: TGCGCCAGCAGTCGGGATTCCAGCTCCTACAATGAGCAGTTCTTC.

This clone was seen at least ten times. The V call is TRBV7-9, the J call TRBJ2-2; D remains unclear. V gave up 0 bases and J gave up 2 bases, with 7 bases separating them. From germline, CDR1 is SEHNR and CDR2 FQNEAQ (reference sequence). CDR3 length: 15 residues. The CDR3 sequence: CASSLAAHNTGELFF. CDR3 sequence (DNA): TGTGCCAGCAGCTTAGCCGCTCACAACACCGGGGAGCTGTTTTTT.

This clone is a singleton in its sample. V is TRBV5-1 and J is TRBJ2-5; unclear D gene. Germline-derived CDR1 and CDR2 are SGHRS and YFSETQ. This CDR3 region has 11 residues. The V and J ends lost 5 bases and 6 bases respectively, with 8 bases between them. The CDR3 spells CASSQQKTQYF. CDR3 in DNA: TGCGCCAGCAGTCAGCAGAAGACCCAGTACTTC.

This clone was picked up a small number of times. The rearrangement uses TRBV30 and TRBJ1-1; no clear D. The CDR3 consists of 13 residues. Deletions cut 2 bases from V and 0 bases from J, with 7 bases between. CDR1 is GTSNPN and CDR2 is SVGIG in the germline V gene (reference sequence). The CDR3 loop is CAWSLLMNTEAFF. CDR3 bases: TGTGCCTGGAGTTTACTGATGAACACTGAAGCTTTCTTT.

The genes are TRBV5-6 and TRBJ2-5, with 7 bases fitting TRBD2. The J segment lost 3 bases and the V segment lost 5 bases, leaving 13 bases of the junction unmatched. Germline V gene lookup returns CDR1 SGHDT and CDR2 YYEEEE. The CDR3 has 16 amino acids. CDR3: CASSPLGAGIEETQYF. DNA for the CDR3: TGTGCCAGCAGTCCCTTGGGAGCGGGGATAGAAGAGACCCAGTACTTC.

The genes are TRBV7-3 and TRBJ2-2; TRBD1 might be the D (6 bases). CDR1 and CDR2 from the germline V gene are SGHTA and FQGTGA. The CDR3 has 16 amino acids. Deletions cut 2 bases from V and 1 base from J, with 11 bases between. CDR3 nucleotide sequence: TGTGCCAGCAGCTTAGGGCCGACAGGGAACACCGGGGAGCTGTTTTTT. Translating it yields CASSLGPTGNTGELFF.

The chain has TRBV19 and TRBJ1-1; D is perhaps TRBD1 (5 bases). Germline CDR1 reads LNHDA; CDR2 reads SQIVND (reference sequence). The V gene lost 5 bases and the J gene lost 2 bases, with 9 bases spanning the gap. This CDR3 spans 13 amino acids. The CDR3 coding sequence is TGTGCCAGTAGTCGCGGGGACAACACTGAAGCTTTCTTT. Its translation: CASSRGDNTEAFF.

V and J are TRBV27 and TRBJ2-1, with D perhaps matching TRBD2 (5 bases). Germline V gene data show CDR1 as MNHEY and CDR2 as SMNVEV (reference sequence). The CDR3 runs 14 residues. The V end lost 4 bases, the J end lost 6 bases, and 13 bases lay between the germline ends. This CDR3 reads CASSSEVSVNEQFF. The CDR3 nucleotides read TGTGCCAGCAGTTCGGAGGTATCGGTCAATGAGCAGTTCTTC.

The chain is built from TRBV7-6 and TRBJ1-3; D is ambiguous. The length of the CDR3 is 15 residues. Looked up from germline, CDR1 is SGHVS and CDR2 is FNYEAQ. V lost 5 bases to trimming and J lost 2 bases, with 13 bases between them. The CDR3 bases are TGTGCCAGCAGCCTCGAAGGGATCCCTGGAAACACCATATATTTT. Translating it yields CASSLEGIPGNTIYF. The full variable domain, its missing parts supplied by reference TRBV7-6 and TRBJ1-3, is GAGVSQSPRYKVTKRGQDVALRCDPISGHVSLYWYRQALGQGPEFLTYFNYEAQQDKSGLPNDRFSAERPEGSISTLTIQRTEQRDSAMYRCASSLEGIPGNTIYFGEGSWLTVV.

This chain uses TRBV27 with TRBJ1-5; 9 nucleotides agree with TRBD1. The V and J ends lost 3 bases and 4 bases, in that order; junction bases with no gene match: 13. The CDR3 length is 18 residues. Germline V gene lookup returns CDR1 MNHEY and CDR2 SMNVEV (reference sequence). CDR3 sequence (DNA): TGTGCCAGCAGTTTGGAAGGACAGGGGAAAGGCCCAAATCAGCCCCAGCATTTT. Protein: CASSLEGQGKGPNQPQHF.

CDR3 amino acids: CASSHGGTSGAKNIQYF. The CDR3 DNA reads as TGCGCCAGCAGCCACGGAGGGACTAGCGGGGCCAAAAACATTCAGTACTTC. This rearrangement joins TRBV4-1 to TRBJ2-4, with TRBD2 identical over 12 bases. V trimming: 3 bases; J trimming: 1 base; junction bases outside the gene matches: 4. This CDR3 has 17 residues. Germline V lookup: CDR1 MGHRA, CDR2 YSYEKL.

V and J are TRBV19 and TRBJ2-1, with D possibly matching TRBD2 (6 bases). Trimming removed 7 bases at V and 7 bases at J, with 23 bases between. Germline values: CDR1 LNHDA, CDR2 SQIVND (reference sequence). The CDR3 sequence is 16 residues long. The CDR3, as DNA: TGTGCCAGTAATTTAATCGGGACTCCTACTCGGAATGAGCAGTTCTTC. Encoded protein: CASNLIGTPTRNEQFF.

This clone has only a few counts. This chain links TRBV6-5 with TRBJ2-2, with 7 bases lining up with TRBD1. This CDR3 contains 13 residues. Trimming removed 5 bases from V and 10 bases from J; junction bases left unmatched: 7. Looked up from germline, CDR1 is MNHEY and CDR2 is SVGAGI. The DNA of the CDR3 is TGTGCCAGCAGTCGGGACAGTTTCTTGGAGCTGTTTTTT. Residues: CASSRDSFLELFF.

The table lists this clone with a count of one. Since a much larger clone is just one base distant, this may be a read error. The same CDR3 can be traced to other DNA sequences in this sample. The genes are TRBV5-1 and TRBJ2-4; 11 nucleotides line up with TRBD1. Trimming took 4 bases from V and 6 from J; bases not matched to a gene: 3. The germline V gene has CDR1 SGHRS and CDR2 YFSETQ. The CDR3 consists of 14 residues. CDR3: CASSPGTGGNIQYF. The CDR3 nucleotides read TGCGCCAGCAGCCCAGGGACAGGGGGAAACATTCAGTACTTC.

The rearrangement joins TRBV28 to TRBJ1-5; D not certain. The V end was cut by 3 bases, the J end by 6 bases, with 12 bases between. CDR3 length: 14 amino acids. The germline V gene encodes CDR1 MDHEN and CDR2 SYDVKM. The CDR3 region is CASSFEGRTQPQHF. The CDR3 coding sequence is TGTGCCAGCAGTTTCGAGGGTCGGACTCAGCCCCAGCATTTT.

The V gene is TRBV6-1, the J gene TRBJ2-7; D is undetermined. CDR3 length: 11 amino acids. CDR1 and CDR2 from the germline V gene are MNHNS and SASEGT. The V gene lost 4 bases and the J gene lost 7 bases, with 8 bases spanning the gap. The CDR3 nucleotides read TGTGCCAGCAGTGCCCAGCAAGAGCAGTACTTC. Protein sequence: CASSAQQEQYF.

The chain couples TRBV7-9 to TRBJ1-1; 8 bases line up with TRBD1. This CDR3 has 15 amino acids. CDR1 and CDR2 (germline): SEHNR, FQNEAQ (reference sequence). V lost 6 bases to trimming and J lost 1 base; unmatched junction nucleotides: 7. The chain's CDR3 is CASSPGTGSNTEAFF. Written as DNA, the CDR3 is TGTGCCAGCAGTCCCGGGACAGGATCGAACACTGAAGCTTTCTTT. Variable domain in full (rest from reference TRBV7-9 and TRBJ1-1): DTGVSQNPRHKITKRGQNVTFRCDPISEHNRLYWYRQTLGQGPEFLTYFQNEAQLEKSRLLSDRFSAERPKGSFSTLEIQRTEQGDSAMYLCASSPGTGSNTEAFFGQGTRLTVV.

This clone was detected a few times. The J gene is TRBJ1-4, the V gene TRBV28; D is possibly TRBD1 (6 bases). This CDR3 has 16 amino acids. Trimming took 3 bases from V and 7 from J, leaving 18 bases between them. The germline V gene encodes CDR1 MDHEN and CDR2 SYDVKM. Here the CDR3 DNA reads TGTGCCAGCAGTTTCTCCACCGGGACACGCGGTGAAAAACTGTTTTTT. Its translation: CASSFSTGTRGEKLFF.

In DNA, the CDR3 is TGTGCCAGCAGTTTCACGGGAGCGGATACGCAGTATTTT. Residues: CASSFTGADTQYF. This chain joins TRBV27 and TRBJ2-3; D possibly corresponds to TRBD2 (6 bases). CDR3 length equals 13 residues. Germline loops: CDR1 MNHEY, CDR2 SMNVEV (reference sequence). V lost 3 bases and J 6 bases, leaving 10 bases between the germline ends.

The gene calls are TRBV4-1 and TRBJ2-7; the D call may be TRBD1 or TRBD2 (5 bases each). This CDR3 is 18 amino acids long. CDR1 and CDR2 (germline): MGHRA, YSYEKL. V lost 1 base and J lost 3, with 22 bases in between. The CDR3 DNA reads as TGCGCCAGCAGCCAAGTGCTTGTGGTCGGTCGGGGCCGCTACGAGCAGTACTTC. Translation gives CASSQVLVVGRGRYEQYF.

The chain recombines TRBV4-1 with TRBJ2-7; 10 bases fit TRBD2. Germline V gene lookup returns CDR1 MGHRA and CDR2 YSYEKL. CDR3 size: 18 residues. J was trimmed by 6 bases and V by 0 bases; bases with no gene match: 14. CDR3 sequence: CASSQDLGLAGARSEQYF. Here the CDR3 DNA reads TGCGCCAGCAGCCAAGATTTGGGGCTAGCGGGAGCTCGCTCCGAGCAGTACTTC.